A selection of T cell receptor beta chains follows, all from one sample in a study of shared clonotypes between healthy human individuals. Profiled with immunoSEQ multiplex PCR; TCRdb holds only in-frame clones, not every one. The table includes about 1.1 million clones, approximately 80% detected once. The specimen sequenced was memory CD4+ T cells from PBMCs. These TCRs come from a man aged 18 to 35 in good health. Some clones in this sample may be carry-over from other donors' samples. Each CDR3 is given with its conserved first and last residue. The order of the fields is D gene, clone size, V gene, J gene, CDR3 DNA, CDR3 protein. A D gene is named only where the DNA matches it firmly. The size of a clone is reported for some rows only, either as once, few or many, or as a class for expanded clones.

>NA|NA|TRBV18|TRBJ1-3
TGTGCCAGCTCACCTACGGGCGCCCGCTCTGGAAACACCATATATTTT
CASSPTGARSGNTIYF
>TRBD1|NA|TRBV2|TRBJ1-2
TGTGCCAGCAGTGTTTATACGACAGGGCGAGGCTACACCTTC
CASSVYTTGRGYTF
>NA|NA|TRBV6-5|TRBJ1-6
TGTGCCAGCAGTCGTCAGACAGGAGGCGGTTCACCCCTCCACTTT
CASSRQTGGGSPLHF
>NA|few|TRBV9|TRBJ2-1
TGTGCCAGCAGCGTAATTGGTGGCGTCAACAATGAGCAGTTCTTC
CASSVIGGVNNEQFF
>NA|NA|TRBV5-1|TRBJ2-5
TGCGCCAGCAGCTTGAATCCCCAAGAGACCCAGTACTTC
CASSLNPQETQYF
>NA|NA|TRBV7-9|TRBJ1-3
TGTGCCAGCAGCTTAGGTACAGGGAGCTCTGGAAACACCATATATTTT
CASSLGTGSSGNTIYF
>TRBD2|NA|TRBV5-6|TRBJ2-3
TGTGCCAGCAGCTATAGCGGGAGGGGGACAGATACGCAGTATTTT
CASSYSGRGTDTQYF
>NA|NA|TRBV5-4|TRBJ1-1
TGTGCCAGCAGCTTTCAGGCAAGGGTCACTGAAGCTTTCTTT
CASSFQARVTEAFF
>TRBD1|NA|TRBV28|TRBJ1-1
TGTGCCAGCAGTTTACAGGGGGAAACTGAAGCTTTCTTT
CASSLQGETEAFF
>NA|few|TRBV11-1|TRBJ2-4
TGTGCCAGCAGCTTACAGGGCAGCAAAAACATTCAGTACTTC
CASSLQGSKNIQYF
>NA|few|TRBV14|TRBJ1-2
TGTGCCAGCAGCCAAGATCCCCAACCGTACAGGGACTATGGCTACACCTTC
CASSQDPQPYRDYGYTF
>TRBD2|NA|TRBV28|TRBJ2-1
TGTGCCAGCAGAACCCTCCAGGGACTAGCGGGATCAAGAGAGCAGTTCTTC
CASRTLQGLAGSREQFF
>NA|once|TRBV4-2|TRBJ2-1
TGTGCCAGCAGCCAAGATCAGGGGCTGATCTTC
CASSQDQGLIF
>TRBD1|NA|TRBV27|TRBJ2-5
TGTGCCAGCAGTTTCATTGCCGGGACAGGGGGCTTGGAGACCCAGTACTTC
CASSFIAGTGGLETQYF
>NA|NA|TRBV28|TRBJ1-5
TGTGCCAGCGATGACGGCTATAGCAATCAGCCCCAGCATTTT
CASDDGYSNQPQHF
>TRBD1|NA|TRBV28|TRBJ2-7
TGTGCCAGCAGTTTTCCGGGACAGGGCTATAACGAGCAGTACTTC
CASSFPGQGYNEQYF
>NA|NA|TRBV2|TRBJ2-1
TGTGCCAGCACAGGCGGGTCGGCGAGCGATGAGCAGTTCTTC
CASTGGSASDEQFF
>NA|NA|TRBV12-1|TRBJ1-5
NA
CASSFGSGSAPQHF
>TRBD2|many|TRBV7-8|TRBJ2-7
TGTGCCAGCAGCCTATCCAGACTAGCGGCTACCTCCTACGAGCAGTACTTC
CASSLSRLAATSYEQYF
>TRBD2|NA|TRBV4-2|TRBJ2-1
TGTGCCAGCAGCCAAGTTATGCAGCGGGGCTACAATGAGCAGTTCTTC
CASSQVMQRGYNEQFF
>TRBD1|NA|TRBV5-4|TRBJ1-2
TGTGCCAGCAGCCGAGACAGGGAGAACGGCTACACCTTC
CASSRDRENGYTF
>NA|NA|TRBV9|TRBJ1-2
TGTGCCAGCAGCCCTCTCGGGAGTTTCTATGGCTACACCTTC
CASSPLGSFYGYTF
>NA|NA|TRBV7-2|TRBJ1-4
TGTGCCAGCAGCTTTCTCAATGAAAAACTGTTTTTT
CASSFLNEKLFF
>TRBD1|once|TRBV18|TRBJ1-2
TGTGCCAGCTCACGGACCGGGACAGGCAATTGGAACTATGGCTACACCTTC
CASSRTGTGNWNYGYTF
>TRBD2|NA|TRBV2|TRBJ2-7
TGTGCCAGCAGTGAAGGGGGACTAGCGGATGCGCGGCAGTACTTC
CASSEGGLADARQYF
>NA|many|TRBV7-8|TRBJ2-1
TGTGCCAGCAGCTCGACTATAGGGGGAATGGCCTCCTACAATGAGCAGTTCTTC
CASSSTIGGMASYNEQFF
>TRBD2|NA|TRBV7-9|TRBJ2-7
TGTGCCAGCAGCCCGACTAGCTCCGAGCAGTACTTC
CASSPTSSEQYF
>TRBD2|NA|TRBV29-1|TRBJ2-5
TGCAGCGTTACTAGCGTAGAGACCCAGTACTTC
CSVTSVETQYF
>NA|once|TRBV9|TRBJ1-1
TGTGCCAGCAGCGTAGAACCGAACACTGAAGCTTTCTTT
CASSVEPNTEAFF
>NA|NA|TRBV2|TRBJ1-1
TGTGCCAGCAGTGTGAGCGAGGGGGGCACTGAAGCTTTCTTT
CASSVSEGGTEAFF
>NA|few|TRBV30|TRBJ2-2
TGTGCCTGGAGTGTTAGTCTCAATGATCCCGGGGAGCTGTTTTTT
CAWSVSLNDPGELFF
>TRBD1|NA|TRBV5-4|TRBJ2-3
TGTGCCAGCAGCTTGGACAGGGGGTACACAGATACGCAGTATTTT
CASSLDRGYTDTQYF
>NA|NA|TRBV2|TRBJ1-1
TGTGCCAGCAGCCGACAGATTAACACTGAAGCTTTCTTT
CASSRQINTEAFF
>NA|NA|TRBV20-1|TRBJ2-1
TGCAGTGCCAAAGGGACCGCAGCATCAGTCTTC
CSAKGTAASVF
>NA|few|TRBV5-1|TRBJ1-1
TGCGCCAGCAGCGTCACAGTCCCGAACACTGAAGCTTTCTTT
CASSVTVPNTEAFF
>TRBD2|NA|TRBV9|TRBJ2-1
TGTGCCAGCAGCTTCGGCCTAGCGGGGGTATACAATGAGCAGTTCTTC
CASSFGLAGVYNEQFF
>TRBD1|few|TRBV7-2|TRBJ1-4
TGTGCCAGCAGCTTAGCACCGGGACAGGGTGGAAAACTGTTTTTT
CASSLAPGQGGKLFF
>NA|NA|TRBV18|TRBJ2-1
TGTGCCAGCTCAGACGGGACGGCGTGGAATGAGCAGTTCTTC
CASSDGTAWNEQFF
>NA|NA|TRBV28|TRBJ1-3
TGTGCCAGCAGTTTTGGCAGGGGTTTTGGAAACACCATATATTTT
CASSFGRGFGNTIYF
>NA|NA|TRBV28|TRBJ1-1
TGTGCCAGCAGCCCGCCCGGGAACACTGAAGCTTTCTTT
CASSPPGNTEAFF
>NA|NA|TRBV28|TRBJ2-7
TGTGCGTTCTCCAGGCGAAGCTCCTACGAGCAGTACTTC
CAFSRRSSYEQYF
>NA|few|TRBV28|TRBJ1-2
TGTTCCGTGGGCAGGCCAAGGGACTATGGCTACACCTTC
CSVGRPRDYGYTF
>TRBD1|many|TRBV4-1|TRBJ1-1
TGCGCCAGCAGCTCCCGCCCCGCCAGGGGGCCGAACACTGAAGCTTTCTTT
CASSSRPARGPNTEAFF
>TRBD2|NA|TRBV6-4|TRBJ2-6
TGTGCCAGCAGCCCCGGACTAGCGGGCTACTCTGGGGCCAACGTCCTGACTTTC
CASSPGLAGYSGANVLTF
>NA|NA|TRBV28|TRBJ1-3
TGTGCCAGCAGTTTTCTAGGCTCTGGAAACACCATATATTTT
CASSFLGSGNTIYF
>NA|once|TRBV6-5|TRBJ1-2
TGTGCCAGCAGTTACCTCGGCAGGGGCTATGGCTACACCTTC
CASSYLGRGYGYTF
>NA|few|TRBV19|TRBJ1-5
TGTGCCAGTAGTCAACGTAGCAATCAGCCCCAGCATTTT
CASSQRSNQPQHF
>NA|NA|TRBV6-1|TRBJ1-1
TGTGCCACCAAGGGAGAGCTGAGCACTGAAGCTTTCTTT
CATKGELSTEAFF
>TRBD1|once|TRBV30|TRBJ1-4
TGTGCCTGGAGTGATGGGACAGGGGGGAATGAAAAACTGTTTTTT
CAWSDGTGGNEKLFF
>NA|NA|TRBV6-6|TRBJ1-2
TGTGCCAGCAGTTACCCAGATGGGAATGGCTACACCTTC
CASSYPDGNGYTF
>TRBD1|NA|TRBV5-6|TRBJ2-6
TGTGCCAGCAGACCACAGGGGGCTGGGGCCAACGTCCTGACTTTC
CASRPQGAGANVLTF
>NA|NA|TRBV4-2|TRBJ2-3
TGTGCCAGCTCTCCCACAAGGGGGGGTGCAGATACGCAGTATTTT
CASSPTRGGADTQYF
>NA|NA|TRBV4-3|TRBJ2-5
TGCGCCAGCAGCCAAGGAATTGGGTATCAAGAGACCCAGTACTTC
CASSQGIGYQETQYF
>NA|NA|TRBV9|TRBJ2-7
TGTGCCAGCAGCGTAGCGTCCGGGAACGAGCAGTACTTC
CASSVASGNEQYF
>NA|NA|TRBV30|TRBJ1-6
TGTGCCTGGAGATGGGGGACTAATTCACCCCTCCACTTT
CAWRWGTNSPLHF
>TRBD1|NA|TRBV5-1|TRBJ2-2
TGCGCCAGCAGCTTCACCCCCGGACAGGGGGCGGCCGGGGAGCTGTTTTTT
CASSFTPGQGAAGELFF
>TRBD1|NA|TRBV30|TRBJ1-1
TGTGCCTGGAGCCGGACAGGGGGCTTAGCTTTCTTT
CAWSRTGGLAFF